The clone carrying this TCR beta chain was found many times. This record belongs to a study of T cells in Graves' hyperthyroidism and ophthalmopathy. 10 ml of fresh peripheral blood supplied the PBMCs. V lost 5 bases, J lost 1 base, and 8 bases lay in between. The germline CDR1 and CDR2 sequences are SGHKS and YYEKEE (reference sequence). This CDR3 comprises 13 residues. What was amplified from RNA transcripts were TCR beta CDR3 regions. First-round RT-PCR with HTBI primers amplified the TCR CDR3 region. Each CDR3 protein gets one entry after TCRdb re-called the multiplex PCR reads with MiXCR. The profile covers under 700,000 distinct CDR3 sequences, with approximately 15% appearing a single time and under 20% taken by the ten largest.

The chain links TRBV5-5 to TRBJ2-3; D is undetermined. Material for sequencing was blood. The TCR sequence derives from a woman aged 18-29 years with Graves' hyperthyroidism. The CDR3 loop is CASSHQGTDTQYF. CDR3 nucleotides: TGTGCCAGCAGTCATCAGGGCACAGATACGCAGTATTTT.